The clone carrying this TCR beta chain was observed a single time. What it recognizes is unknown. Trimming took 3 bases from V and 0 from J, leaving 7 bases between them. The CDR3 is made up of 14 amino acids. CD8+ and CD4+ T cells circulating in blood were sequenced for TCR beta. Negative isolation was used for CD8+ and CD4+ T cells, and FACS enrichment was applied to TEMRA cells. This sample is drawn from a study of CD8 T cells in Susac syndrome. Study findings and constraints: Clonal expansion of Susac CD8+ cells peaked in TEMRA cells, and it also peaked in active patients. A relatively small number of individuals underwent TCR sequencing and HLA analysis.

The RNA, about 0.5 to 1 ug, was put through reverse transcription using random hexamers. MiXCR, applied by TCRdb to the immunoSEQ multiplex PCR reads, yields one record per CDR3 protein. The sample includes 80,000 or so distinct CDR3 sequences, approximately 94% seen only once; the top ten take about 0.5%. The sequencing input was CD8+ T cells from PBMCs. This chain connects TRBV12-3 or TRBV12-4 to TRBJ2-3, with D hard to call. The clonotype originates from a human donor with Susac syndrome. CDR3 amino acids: CASSFSESTDTQYF. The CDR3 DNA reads TGTGCCAGCAGTTTCTCGGAGAGCACAGATACGCAGTATTTT.